The 21 T cell receptor beta chains below were found in one sample sequenced in a study of T-cell reconstitution after alpha-beta-depleted transplantation in children (dated by TCRdb to the mid-2010s). Library construction relied on PCR. Instrument used: Illumina HiSeq 2500. TCR library preparation used molecular barcoding, with unique molecular identifiers applied to normalize quantification of the TCRbeta repertoire. Using fastp trimming at Q25 and MiXCR clonotype assembly, TCRdb reanalyzed the public sequencing data and kept in-frame beta chains. Rows are combined by CDR3 protein, so each entry shows the most common genes and DNA. The sample table holds about a million distinct CDR3 sequences, of which roughly 29% were seen once. The leading ten clones occupy roughly 27% of the sample. What the treatment or condition label conveys for this sample: allogeneic hematopoietic cell transplantation with graft depleted of TCRalphabeta T cells and CD19 B cells.

Sequenced material: PBMCs, mostly from graft donor cells, taken 360 days after TCRalphabeta/CD19-depleted stem cell transplant. These receptors came from a boy under three years old who had a stem cell transplant for SCID, so the T cells may come from the graft donor.

This clonotype was seen a few times. This chain joins TRBV28 and TRBJ2-7, with 8 nucleotides matching TRBD2. Unmatched junction bases numbered 10, after V lost 5 bases and J lost 4 bases. Germline V CDR1 and CDR2: MDHEN, SYDVKM. This CDR3 has 15 residues. This CDR3 is CASSLLAGGKYEQYF. The CDR3 coding sequence is TGTGCCAGCAGTCTATTGGCGGGGGGCAAGTACGAGCAGTACTTC.

This clonotype was seen a handful of times. V and J are TRBV18 and TRBJ2-3, with 9 bases matching TRBD2. Germline assignment: CDR1 KGHSH and CDR2 LQKENI. V lost 0 bases and J lost 1; bases outside the gene matches: 5. The CDR3 is 17 amino acids. The CDR3 sequence: CASSPPASGGRTDTQYF. The CDR3, as DNA: TGTGCCAGCTCACCACCGGCCAGCGGGGGGCGCACAGATACGCAGTATTTT.

This clonotype was counted a few times. CDR3 in DNA: TGCGCCAGCAGCCGACCCGACGGAGCCATCTACGAGCAGTACTTC. This encodes CASSRPDGAIYEQYF. The V call is TRBV5-1, the J call TRBJ2-7; D unclear. V was trimmed by 4 bases and J by 3 bases, leaving 17 bases between them. The germline CDR1 and CDR2 sequences are SGHRS and YFSETQ. The CDR3 is made up of 15 amino acids.

The sample holds a few counts of this clonotype. CDR3: CASSRFGGNEQYF. The CDR3, as DNA: TGCGCCAGCAGCCGGTTTGGGGGGAACGAGCAGTACTTC. The chain joins TRBV5-1 to TRBJ2-7, with D possibly matching TRBD2 (6 bases). The CDR3 runs 13 residues. V shed 4 bases and J shed 5 bases, with 13 bases lying between them. Germline CDR1 is SGHRS and CDR2 is YFSETQ.

This clonotype was detected a few times. The chain links TRBV11-2 to TRBJ2-7; D is perhaps TRBD2 (5 bases). This CDR3 is 15 amino acids long. CDR1 is SGHAT, CDR2 FQNNGV, per germline. Trimming removed 6 bases at V and 3 bases at J, with 18 bases between. The DNA of the CDR3 is TGTGCCAGCAGTAAACCCGGAGGACTTTACTACGAGCAGTACTTC. It encodes CASSKPGGLYYEQYF.

The CDR3 spells CATSALRGLRGPLHF. DNA of the CDR3: TGTGCCACCAGTGCCTTGCGGGGGTTGAGGGGACCCCTCCACTTT. V and J are TRBV24-1 and TRBJ1-6; a weak D match, TRBD1 (5 bases). Germline lookup yields CDR1 KGHDR and CDR2 SFDVKD. Trimming took 5 bases from V and 12 from J, leaving 19 bases between them. The CDR3 covers 15 residues.

V gene TRBV12-3 or TRBV12-4 combines with J gene TRBJ2-7; D is possibly TRBD2 (7 bases). V lost 5 bases and J 2 bases, leaving 19 bases between the germline ends. The CDR3 runs 16 residues. For the CDR3, the DNA is TGTGCCAGCAGTCCCCCCTCGCGGGGGCCTACCTACGAGCAGTACTTC. It specifies CASSPPSRGPTYEQYF.

There are a few counts of this clonotype. This chain joins TRBV29-1 and TRBJ1-1, with a weak D call TRBD1 (6 bases). Germline values: CDR1 SQVTM, CDR2 ANQGSEA. V lost 7 bases and J lost 10, with 22 bases in between. This CDR3 has 13 amino acids. As DNA, the CDR3 is TGCAGCGCCATGACAGGCCGTTCGCCGGGAGCTTTCTTT. Its translation is CSAMTGRSPGAFF.

The chain employs TRBV12-3 or TRBV12-4 and TRBJ2-3; the match to TRBD2 covers 8 bases. The V segment lost 3 bases and the J segment 3 bases; nucleotides outside the gene matches: 2. There are 14 residues in the CDR3. CDR3 bases: TGTGCCAGCAGTTTTTCTAGCGGGACAGATACGCAGTATTTT. It is translated as CASSFSSGTDTQYF.

Here the CDR3 DNA reads TGCAGCGTTGGGGGGGCCGGGTCTAAGAACACCGGGGAGCTGTTTTTT. This sequence encodes CSVGGAGSKNTGELFF. V gene TRBV29-1 combines with J gene TRBJ2-2, with D perhaps given as TRBD1 or TRBD2 (6 bases each). Germline V gives CDR1 SQVTM, CDR2 ANQGSEA. V was cut by 4 bases and J by 1 base, with 16 bases left in between. This CDR3 spans 16 amino acids.

The chain employs TRBV10-1 and TRBJ1-1; 8 bases match TRBD1. Germline-derived CDR1 and CDR2 are WNHNN and SYGVQD (reference sequence). V gave up 6 bases and J gave up 13 bases; unmatched junction bases: 7. There are 11 residues in the CDR3. CDR3 sequence reads: CASSPGTGFFF. The CDR3 DNA follows: TGCGCCAGCAGCCCCGGGACAGGATTTTTCTTT.

Here the CDR3 reads CASNTSPPGEQYF. CDR3 sequence (DNA): TGTGCCAGCAATACGAGCCCCCCGGGGGAGCAGTACTTC. This chain links TRBV28 with TRBJ2-7, with D tentatively TRBD2 (5 bases). V lost 7 bases and J 7 bases, leaving 17 bases between the germline ends. This CDR3 is built from 13 residues. The germline V gene encodes CDR1 MDHEN and CDR2 SYDVKM. Full variable domain (remainder filled in from reference TRBV28 and TRBJ2-7): DVKVTQSSRYLVKRTGEKVFLECVQDMDHENMFWYRQDPGLGLRLIYFSYDVKMKEKGDIPEGYSVSREKKERFSLILESASTNQTSMYLCASNTSPPGEQYFGPGTRLTVT.

The chain recombines TRBV6-2 or TRBV6-3 with TRBJ1-5, with 9 bases matching TRBD1. V shed 5 bases, J shed 4 bases, and the junction held 12 bases outside the gene matches. This CDR3 is built from 17 residues. Germline values: CDR1 MNHEY, CDR2 SVGEGT. The CDR3 DNA reads TGTGCCAGCAGTCTTGAAGCCGGGACAGGGCTAAATCAGCCCCAGCATTTT. Its translation: CASSLEAGTGLNQPQHF.

In this sample, this clonotype turned up a few times. CDR3 nucleotide sequence: TGTGCCAGCAGCCCTACAGGTCGCGCCTCTGGAAACACCATATATTTT. Protein: CASSPTGRASGNTIYF. The chain couples TRBV7-2 to TRBJ1-3; D possibly corresponds to TRBD1 (5 bases). There are 16 residues in the CDR3. V was trimmed by 5 bases and J by 0 bases, leaving 14 bases between them. CDR1 SGHTA and CDR2 FQGNSA come from the germline V gene.

The chain uses TRBV7-7 and TRBJ2-3; D remains ambiguous. The germline V gene encodes CDR1 SSHAT and CDR2 FNYEAQ (reference sequence). Trimming took off 11 bases at V and 9 bases at J, with 6 bases between the two ends. CDR3 length equals 8 residues. The CDR3 spells CAGPTQYF. The CDR3 region has the DNA TGTGCCGGGCCGACGCAGTATTTT.

The gene calls are TRBV7-2 and TRBJ2-1; D might be TRBD2 (7 bases). CDR3 length: 14 residues. Trimming cost V 8 bases and J 0 bases, with 11 bases left between them. Germline CDR1 and CDR2: SGHTA and FQGNSA. The CDR3 DNA follows: TGTGCCAGCGGGGGGGCGGGCTCCTACAATGAGCAGTTCTTC. Its protein product is CASGGAGSYNEQFF.

The rearrangement uses TRBV7-9 and TRBJ2-3; no clear D. The germline CDR1 and CDR2 sequences are SEHNR and FQNEAQ (reference sequence). The ends were cut back, 6 bases at V and 3 bases at J, with 22 bases in the middle. The CDR3 has 17 amino acids. For the CDR3, the DNA is TGTGCCAGCAGTTTTACCCTGTTGGCAGGCCGAACAGATACGCAGTATTTT. Amino acids: CASSFTLLAGRTDTQYF. The full variable domain, rest sourced from reference TRBV7-9 and TRBJ2-3, is DTGVSQNPRHKITKRGQNVTFRCDPISEHNRLYWYRQTLGQGPEFLTYFQNEAQLEKSRLLSDRFSAERPKGSFSTLEIQRTEQGDSAMYLCASSFTLLAGRTDTQYFGPGTRLTVL.

The gene calls are TRBV15 and TRBJ2-5, with D unresolved. CDR1 LNHNV and CDR2 YYDKDF come from the germline V gene (reference sequence). With 5 bases removed from V and 4 bases from J, the gap between germline ends came to 11 bases. The CDR3 loop spans 13 amino acids. The chain's CDR3 is CATSGDLSETQYF. Here the CDR3 DNA reads TGTGCCACCAGCGGCGATCTTTCAGAGACCCAGTACTTC.

This clonotype turned up a few times. V usage is TRBV5-6 and J usage is TRBJ2-1, with a weak D call TRBD1 (6 bases). Germline-derived CDR1 and CDR2 are SGHDT and YYEEEE. The length of the CDR3 is 15 residues. Trimming stripped 3 bases from V and 4 bases from J, with 14 bases between. The CDR3 coding sequence is TGTGCCAGCAGCTCCGGGACAAGTCCTTACAATGAGCAGTTCTTC. Protein: CASSSGTSPYNEQFF. The full variable domain, in which reference TRBV5-6 and TRBJ2-1 provide the parts outside the CDR3, is DAGVTQSPTHLIKTRGQQVTLRCSPKSGHDTVSWYQQALGQGPQFIFQYYEEEERQRGNFPDRFSGHQFPNYSSELNVNALLLGDSALYLCASSSGTSPYNEQFFGPGTRLTVL.

The chain combines TRBV6-5 with TRBJ1-3; 9 nucleotides align to TRBD1. The junction had 5 bases not matched to a gene; V was cut back by 6 bases and J by 2 bases. CDR3 size: 15 residues. Looked up from germline, CDR1 is MNHEY and CDR2 is SVGAGI. In nucleotides, the CDR3 is TGTGCCAGCAGAAGGGGACAGGGTGCTGGAAACACCATATATTTT. This gives the protein CASRRGQGAGNTIYF.

This clonotype has a handful of counts. The V and J genes are TRBV10-2 and TRBJ1-1; a weak D match, TRBD1 (5 bases). Trimming removed 0 bases at V and 10 bases at J, with 9 bases between. Germline V gene sequence: CDR1 WSHSY, CDR2 SAAADI. There are 12 residues in the CDR3. CDR3 bases: TGCGCCAGCAGTGAGTCGGTGGGGGGAGCTTTCTTT. It encodes CASSESVGGAFF.